These 21 T cell receptor beta chains originate from one sample sequenced in a study of blood T cell repertoires in COVID-19. The protocol was immunoSEQ multiplex PCR, while the TCRdb copy is restricted to in-frame clones and leaves out a portion. The sample consists of 95,000 to 120,000 clones, roughly 88% of them appearing once. Material for sequencing was peripheral blood. The receptors come from a woman in her 70s who had recovered from COVID-19.

The CDR3 region is CASSTYMRGGRTLTGELFF. The DNA for the CDR3 is TGTGCCAGTAGTACCTACATGCGGGGGGGGCGGACCCTTACCGGGGAGCTGTTTTTT. This chain connects TRBV19 to TRBJ2-2; 9 nucleotides agree with TRBD2. Per germline, CDR1 LNHDA and CDR2 SQIVND (reference sequence). Trimming removed 4 bases from V and 5 bases from J; junction bases left unmatched: 17. This CDR3 has 19 residues.

The chain links TRBV11-2 to TRBJ2-1; tentative D call: TRBD2 (5 bases). V gave up 2 bases and J gave up 9 bases, with 17 bases separating them. This CDR3 spans 15 amino acids. The germline gives CDR1 SGHAT, CDR2 FQNNGV. The CDR3 spells CASSLKDYFWGEQFF. CDR3 DNA sequence: TGTGCCAGCAGCTTAAAAGACTACTTTTGGGGTGAGCAGTTCTTC. Drawing the rest from reference TRBV11-2 and TRBJ2-1, the complete variable domain is EAGVAQSPRYKIIEKRQSVAFWCNPISGHATLYWYQQILGQGPKLLIQFQNNGVVDDSQLPKDRFSAERLKGVDSTLKIQPAKLEDSAVYLCASSLKDYFWGEQFFGPGTRLTVL.

The chain recombines TRBV5-1 with TRBJ2-5; the D gene is possibly TRBD2 (7 bases). CDR1 is SGHRS and CDR2 is YFSETQ in the germline V gene. The CDR3 runs 13 residues. V was trimmed by 3 bases and J by 4 bases, leaving 10 bases between them. DNA for the CDR3: TGCGCCAGCAGCTGGGAGGGGGGAGAGACCCAGTACTTC. Residues: CASSWEGGETQYF.

This chain links TRBV7-2 with TRBJ1-1, with D possibly TRBD1 on 6 matching bases. CDR3 size: 18 residues. Germline CDR1 reads SGHTA; CDR2 reads FQGNSA. V lost 2 bases and J 0 bases, leaving 19 bases between the germline ends. DNA of the CDR3: TGTGCCAGCAGCTTATACCCTGGGGGGGCTGATTTGAACACTGAAGCTTTCTTT. The encoded protein is CASSLYPGGADLNTEAFF.

The chain joins TRBV28 to TRBJ2-7; 9 bases agree with TRBD2. This CDR3 contains 15 residues. The V gene's germline CDR1 is MDHEN and CDR2 SYDVKM. The junction had 8 bases not matched to a gene; V was cut back by 5 bases and J by 3 bases. The CDR3, as DNA: TGTGCCAGCAGTCCAACTAGCGGGTGGGGCTACGAGCAGTACTTC. Protein: CASSPTSGWGYEQYF. The full variable domain, its missing parts supplied by reference TRBV28 and TRBJ2-7, is DVKVTQSSRYLVKRTGEKVFLECVQDMDHENMFWYRQDPGLGLRLIYFSYDVKMKEKGDIPEGYSVSREKKERFSLILESASTNQTSMYLCASSPTSGWGYEQYFGPGTRLTVT.

The V call is TRBV29-1, the J call TRBJ2-7, with 9 bases lining up with TRBD1. In germline, CDR1 is SQVTM, CDR2 ANQGSEA. V shed 8 bases and J 5 bases; nucleotides not matched to a gene: 10. The CDR3 contains 13 residues. CDR3 in amino acids: CSYSRDRVNEQYF. The CDR3 coding sequence is TGCAGCTACTCAAGGGACAGGGTTAACGAGCAGTACTTC.

The V and J genes are TRBV7-9 and TRBJ2-1; 8 nucleotides agree with TRBD2. Germline V lookup: CDR1 SEHNR, CDR2 FQNEAQ (reference sequence). V shed 4 bases, J shed 2 bases, and the junction held 10 bases outside the gene matches. This CDR3 has 17 amino acids. CDR3: CASSSLERGPPYNEQFF. The CDR3 coding sequence is TGTGCCAGCAGCTCCCTAGAGCGGGGGCCTCCCTACAATGAGCAGTTCTTC.

This chain joins TRBV27 and TRBJ2-1; D uncertain. Germline V lookup: CDR1 MNHEY, CDR2 SMNVEV (reference sequence). The ends were cut back, 5 bases at V and 1 base at J, with 9 bases in the middle. CDR3 length: 14 amino acids. Here the CDR3 reads CASSDLVSYNEQFF. The CDR3 nucleotides read TGTGCCAGCAGTGACCTAGTGTCCTACAATGAGCAGTTCTTC.

The chain is built from TRBV10-2 and TRBJ1-2; 8 nucleotides match TRBD1. The length of the CDR3 is 15 residues. In germline, CDR1 is WSHSY, CDR2 SAAADI. J was trimmed by 4 bases and V by 3 bases; bases with no gene match: 7. The CDR3 sequence: CASSDRVDRVYGYTF. The CDR3 DNA reads as TGCGCCAGCAGTGATAGGGTGGACAGGGTCTATGGCTACACCTTC.

This chain links TRBV7-2 with TRBJ1-4, with 10 bases that match TRBD1. The ends lost 4 bases at V and 7 bases at J; junction bases unmatched: 3. The CDR3 contains 14 residues. CDR1 is SGHTA, CDR2 FQGNSA, per germline. CDR3 DNA: TGTGCCAGCAGCTCCGGGACAGGGGTTGAAAAACTGTTTTTT. Its protein product is CASSSGTGVEKLFF. The full variable domain, its missing parts supplied by reference TRBV7-2 and TRBJ1-4, is GAGVSQSPSNKVTEKGKDVELRCDPISGHTALYWYRQSLGQGLEFLIYFQGNSAPDKSGLPSDRFSAERTGGSVSTLTIQRTQQEDSAVYLCASSSGTGVEKLFFGSGTQLSVL.

The chain employs TRBV5-1 and TRBJ2-1, with a weak D call TRBD2 (6 bases). The V gene lost 6 bases and the J gene lost 1 base, with 14 bases spanning the gap. This CDR3 region has 15 residues. The germline CDR1 and CDR2 sequences are SGHRS and YFSETQ. The CDR3 loop is CASTLGRYSYNEQFF. CDR3 in DNA: TGCGCCAGCACCCTGGGGAGGTATTCCTACAATGAGCAGTTCTTC.

The gene calls are TRBV7-8 and TRBJ1-4; 7 bases match TRBD1. V lost 6 bases, J lost 6 bases, and 10 bases stayed unmatched. The CDR3 is 15 residues long. From germline, CDR1 is SGHVS and CDR2 FQNEAQ. The DNA for the CDR3 is TGTGCCAGCAGGTTCGGGGACGACAGGGATGAAAAACTGTTTTTT. Translating it yields CASRFGDDRDEKLFF.

This clone occurred once. The chain combines TRBV7-2 with TRBJ2-7, with 12 positions matching TRBD1. The length of the CDR3 is 15 residues. Germline CDR1 SGHTA, CDR2 FQGNSA. The V segment lost 5 bases and the J segment 2 bases; nucleotides outside the gene matches: 4. The CDR3 DNA sequence: TGTGCCAGCAGCCTCGGGACAGGGGGCACCTACGAGCAGTACTTC. Translating gives CASSLGTGGTYEQYF.

On this clone: Its ends do not fully match the called genes, so a read error is possible. The chain carries TRBV27 and TRBJ1-2; no firm D call. CDR3 size: 13 residues. Germline values: CDR1 MNHEY, CDR2 SMNVEV (reference sequence). The CDR3 sequence is CASSPSTTFAALF. CDR3 sequence (DNA): TGTGCCAGCAGTCCGTCCACGACGTTTGCGGCCCTCTTC.

This chain uses TRBV9 with TRBJ1-2; D is ambiguous. The V and J ends lost 5 bases and 3 bases respectively, with 8 bases between them. CDR1 and CDR2 from the germline V gene are SGDLS and YYNGEE. This CDR3 is built from 12 residues. CDR3 bases: TGTGCCAGCAGAAGGGAGGACTATGGCTACACCTTC. It is translated as CASRREDYGYTF.

The CDR3 loop is CASSPGTSHGYTF. The CDR3 DNA follows: TGTGCCAGCAGTCCCGGGACATCTCATGGCTACACCTTC. V gene TRBV7-3 combines with J gene TRBJ1-2, with D possibly matching TRBD1 (6 bases). Germline CDR1 SGHTA, CDR2 FQGTGA. The CDR3 runs to 13 residues. Trimming stripped 6 bases from V and 6 bases from J, with 14 bases between.

The chain uses TRBV4-3 and TRBJ2-7; 10 bases are a match to TRBD1. The ends lost 3 bases at V and 2 bases at J; junction bases unmatched: 7. Germline lookup yields CDR1 LGHNA and CDR2 YSLEER. The CDR3 loop spans 16 amino acids. The CDR3, as DNA: TGCGCCAGCAGCCAGGACGACAGGGGGCTACCCTACGAGCAGTACTTC. Translated: CASSQDDRGLPYEQYF.

The chain uses TRBV7-2 and TRBJ2-2; 7 bases match TRBD2. The CDR3 length is 15 residues. Trimming took 3 bases from V and 3 from J; bases not matched to a gene: 4. In germline, CDR1 is SGHTA, CDR2 FQGNSA. The CDR3 protein is CASSLGRGYTGELFF. The CDR3 coding sequence is TGTGCCAGCAGCTTGGGGAGGGGTTACACCGGGGAGCTGTTTTTT.

This rearrangement joins TRBV27 to TRBJ2-7; TRBD2 is a possible D gene (6 bases). The CDR3 consists of 16 residues. Trimming stripped 5 bases from V and 5 bases from J, with 22 bases between. Germline-derived CDR1 and CDR2 are MNHEY and SMNVEV (reference sequence). The CDR3, as DNA: TGTGCCAGCAGTCCAATCGGGACTCAGGCGACCCACGAGCAGTACTTC. Translating gives CASSPIGTQATHEQYF.

The chain is built from TRBV5-1 and TRBJ1-2; a possible D gene is TRBD1 (6 bases). V was trimmed by 4 bases and J by 2 bases, leaving 15 bases between them. CDR1 is SGHRS and CDR2 is YFSETQ in the germline V gene. The CDR3 length is 15 residues. The CDR3 sequence: CASSNAQGLNYGYTF. The CDR3 DNA follows: TGCGCCAGCAGCAACGCACAGGGCTTGAACTATGGCTACACCTTC.

The chain links TRBV7-3 to TRBJ1-6, with 7 bases identical to TRBD1. V lost 5 bases and J lost 9; bases outside the gene matches: 7. The CDR3 covers 14 residues. Germline loops: CDR1 SGHTA, CDR2 FQGTGA. The DNA of the CDR3 is TGTGCCAGCAGCCAACAGGGGCAAGGTTCACCCCTCCACTTT. This codes for CASSQQGQGSPLHF.